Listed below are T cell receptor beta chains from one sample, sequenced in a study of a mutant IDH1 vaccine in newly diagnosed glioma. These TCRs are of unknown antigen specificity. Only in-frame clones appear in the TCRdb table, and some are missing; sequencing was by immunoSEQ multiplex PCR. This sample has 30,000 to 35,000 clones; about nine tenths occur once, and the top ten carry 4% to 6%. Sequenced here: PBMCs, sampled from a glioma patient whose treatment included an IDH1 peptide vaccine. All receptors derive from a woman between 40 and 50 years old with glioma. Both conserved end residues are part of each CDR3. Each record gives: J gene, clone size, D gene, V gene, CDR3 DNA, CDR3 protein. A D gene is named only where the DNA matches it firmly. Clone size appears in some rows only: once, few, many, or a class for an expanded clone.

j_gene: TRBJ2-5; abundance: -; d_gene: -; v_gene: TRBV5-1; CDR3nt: TGCGCCAGCAGCTTGGTGTCAGGTACCCAAGAGACCCAGTACTTC; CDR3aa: CASSLVSGTQETQYF
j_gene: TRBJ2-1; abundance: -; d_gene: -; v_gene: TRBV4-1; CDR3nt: TGCGCCAGCAGCGTGGTAGGGGAGAGGAATGAGCAGTTCTTC; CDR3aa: CASSVVGERNEQFF
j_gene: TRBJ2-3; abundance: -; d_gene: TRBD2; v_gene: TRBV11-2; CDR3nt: TGTGCCAGCAGCTCCGGGACTAGCCCCGAGTATTTT; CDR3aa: CASSSGTSPEYF
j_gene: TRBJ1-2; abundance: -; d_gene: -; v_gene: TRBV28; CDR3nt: TGTGCCAGCAGAATGGGGGTAGCCGCCTATGGCTACACCTTC; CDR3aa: CASRMGVAAYGYTF
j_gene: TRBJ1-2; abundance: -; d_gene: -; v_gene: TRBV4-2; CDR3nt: TGTGCCAGCAGCCAAGCGGACTCGACTAACTATGGCTACACCTTC; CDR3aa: CASSQADSTNYGYTF
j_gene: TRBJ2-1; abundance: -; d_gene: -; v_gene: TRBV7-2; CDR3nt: TGTGCCAGCAGCTTAGTTCGTAGCCGGGAGCAGTTCTTC; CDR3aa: CASSLVRSREQFF
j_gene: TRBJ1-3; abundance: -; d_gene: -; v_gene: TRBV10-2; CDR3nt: TGCGCCAGCGGGGGGGGAAACACCATATATTTT; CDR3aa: CASGGGNTIYF
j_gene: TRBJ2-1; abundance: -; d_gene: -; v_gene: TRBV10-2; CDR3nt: TGCGCCAGCAGTTGGTCAGCCTCCTACAATGAGCAGTTCTTC; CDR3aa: CASSWSASYNEQFF
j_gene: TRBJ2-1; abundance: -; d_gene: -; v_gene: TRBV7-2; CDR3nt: TGTGCCAGCAGCTCCCGTGGACGCCAAGCCTACAATGAGCAGTTCTTC; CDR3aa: CASSSRGRQAYNEQFF
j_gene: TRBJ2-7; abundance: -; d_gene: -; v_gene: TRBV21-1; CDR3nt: TGTGCCAGCAGCAGACAGGGGAACGAGCAGTACTTC; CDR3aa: CASSRQGNEQYF
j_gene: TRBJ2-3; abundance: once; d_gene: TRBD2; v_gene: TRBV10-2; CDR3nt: TGCGCCAGCAGGTGGCTAGCGGGAGCAGATACGCAGTATTTT; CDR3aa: CASRWLAGADTQYF
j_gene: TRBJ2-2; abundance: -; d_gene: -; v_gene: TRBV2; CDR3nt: TGTGCCAGCAGTGCCCGAACCAATCGCGGGGAGCTGTTTTTT; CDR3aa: CASSARTNRGELFF
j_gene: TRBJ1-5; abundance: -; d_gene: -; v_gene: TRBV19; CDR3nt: TGTGCCAGTAGTATTACCCCCCATCAGCCCCAGCATTTT; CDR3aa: CASSITPHQPQHF
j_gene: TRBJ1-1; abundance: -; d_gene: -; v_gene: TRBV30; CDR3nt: TGTGCCTGGAGTCCCGGTAGAGGGCCCCCAGACACTGAAGCTTTCTTT; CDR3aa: CAWSPGRGPPDTEAFF
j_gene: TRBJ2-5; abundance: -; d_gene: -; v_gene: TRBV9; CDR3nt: TGTGCCAGCAGCGTAGGGAGGGGGCGAGAGACCCAGTACTTC; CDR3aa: CASSVGRGRETQYF
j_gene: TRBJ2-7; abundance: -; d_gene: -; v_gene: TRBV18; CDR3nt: TGTGCCAGCTCACCACCTAGTGGCAGGGGTTACGAGCAGTACTTC; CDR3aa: CASSPPSGRGYEQYF
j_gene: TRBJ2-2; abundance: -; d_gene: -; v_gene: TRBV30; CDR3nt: TGTGCCTGGAGTGTCTTCACCGGGGAGCTGTTTTTT; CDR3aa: CAWSVFTGELFF
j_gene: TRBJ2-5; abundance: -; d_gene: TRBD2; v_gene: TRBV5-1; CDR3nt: TGCGCCAGCAGCTTGGGGCGGGGGTCGGAGACCCAGTACTTC; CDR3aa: CASSLGRGSETQYF
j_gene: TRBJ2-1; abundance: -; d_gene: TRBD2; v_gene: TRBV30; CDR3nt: TGTGCCTGGAGTGTTAGCGGGAGGCGGGGCAATGAGCAGTTCTTC; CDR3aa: CAWSVSGRRGNEQFF
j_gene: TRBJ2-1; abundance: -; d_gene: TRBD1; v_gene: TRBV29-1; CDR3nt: TGCAGCGCTGACAGGGCCTCCTACAATGAGCAGTTCTTC; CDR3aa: CSADRASYNEQFF
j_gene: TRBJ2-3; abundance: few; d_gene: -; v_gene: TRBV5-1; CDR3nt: TGCGCCAGCAGCGGAGGACTGTACACAGATACGCAGTATTTT; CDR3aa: CASSGGLYTDTQYF
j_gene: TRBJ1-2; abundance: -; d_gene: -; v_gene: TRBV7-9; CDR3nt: TGTGCCAGCAGCTTAGACCGGGGGGGGTTCGGTGGCTACACCTTC; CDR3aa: CASSLDRGGFGGYTF
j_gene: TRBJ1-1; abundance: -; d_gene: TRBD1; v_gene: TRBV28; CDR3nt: TGTGCCAGCCCCCTAGAAGGGACAGGGGTAGGGACTGAAGCTTTCTTT; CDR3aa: CASPLEGTGVGTEAFF
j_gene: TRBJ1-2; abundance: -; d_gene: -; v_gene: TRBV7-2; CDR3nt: TGTGCCAGCAGCCAACCAGGTTATGGCTACACCTTC; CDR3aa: CASSQPGYGYTF
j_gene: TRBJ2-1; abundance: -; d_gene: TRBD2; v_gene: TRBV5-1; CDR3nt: TGCGCCAGCAGCTTGCAGACTAGCGGGGGGGCCCGAGGAAATGAGCAGTTCTTC; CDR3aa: CASSLQTSGGARGNEQFF
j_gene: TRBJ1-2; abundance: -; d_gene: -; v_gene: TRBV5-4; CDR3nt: TGTGCCAGCAGTTTGGGGCCTGACAGTAACTATGGCTACACCTTC; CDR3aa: CASSLGPDSNYGYTF
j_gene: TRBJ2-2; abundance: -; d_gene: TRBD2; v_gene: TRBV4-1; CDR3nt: TGCGCCAGCAGCCAAGCAGCGGGGGGACCCACCGGGGAGCTGTTTTTT; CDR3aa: CASSQAAGGPTGELFF
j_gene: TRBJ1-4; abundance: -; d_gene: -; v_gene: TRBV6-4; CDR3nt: TGTGCCAGCAGTGAGAGAGGTGCCCCTAATGAAAAACTGTTTTTT; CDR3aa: CASSERGAPNEKLFF